This T cell receptor (beta chain) was obtained from a study of OX40 agonist ivuxolimab in advanced cancers. Study-level background: In this trial design, patients received ivuxolimab intravenously at 0.01 to 10 mg/kg every 2 weeks. The dose-escalation cohort was about 83% male, with a mean age of 60 years, ranging roughly 23 to 90. Therapy given before enrollment (anti-PD-1, anti-PD-L1 or anti-CTLA-4) was allowed, and approximately 40% had some. Study-level results: Compared with CD4+, CD8+ T cells on average had more expanded clones.

Details on this clone: Its antigen is currently unknown.

The assay was immunoSEQ multiplex PCR, and TCRdb's table has in-frame clones only and misses some. Of about 69,000 clones listed, 90% to 95% are singletons. This CDR3 is 14 amino acids long. Germline CDR1 is LNHDA and CDR2 is SQIVND (reference sequence). Trimming took 4 bases from V and 6 from J; bases not matched to a gene: 6. The sample here was CD4+ or CD8+ T cells sorted from blood, taken in a trial of the OX40 agonist ivuxolimab. The rearrangement links TRBV19 to TRBJ2-1, with 7 bases matching TRBD1. The sequence came from an adult with an advanced solid tumor such as melanoma, head and neck, liver or kidney cancer. The CDR3 region has the DNA TGTGCCAGTAGTAAGACAGGGTTGGGCAATGAGCAGTTCTTC. Its translation is CASSKTGLGNEQFF.